Following are 17 T cell receptor beta chains from one sample sequenced in a study of neurological immune-mediated disorders. TCRdb reprocessed the 5' RACE reads via MiXCR and lists one record per CDR3 protein. The top ten clones hold approximately 9.2% of a sample with about 33,000 distinct CDR3 sequences, 1.5% of them seen once. Sequencing input: PBMCs. All receptors come from a woman under 40 with multiple sclerosis.

This clonotype was counted ten times or more. A much larger clone sits a single nucleotide away, making a read error possible. The rearrangement links TRBV20-1 to TRBJ2-7, with D perhaps given as TRBD1 or TRBD2 (6 bases each). The CDR3 sequence is 11 residues long. The V gene's germline CDR1 is DFQATT and CDR2 SNEGSKA (reference sequence). V lost 7 bases and J lost 7, with 14 bases in between. The CDR3 reads CSGGGPREQYV. The DNA of the CDR3 is TGCAGTGGTGGGGGGCCGAGGGAGCAGTACGTC.

The table lists this clonotype with many counts. The genes are TRBV7-9 and TRBJ2-5; possible D gene TRBD1, 5 bases. Trimming removed 5 bases from V and 2 bases from J, with 12 bases in between. This CDR3 region has 14 residues. Germline CDR1 reads SEHNR; CDR2 reads FQNEAQ (reference sequence). CDR3 in DNA: TGTGCCAGCAGCCCCCTGACAGTTCAAGAGACCCAGTACTTC. This gives the protein CASSPLTVQETQYF.

The table lists this clonotype with many counts. This chain links TRBV20-1 with TRBJ2-1; a possible D gene is TRBD1 (5 bases). V lost 1 base to trimming and J lost 6 bases, with 13 bases between them. The CDR3 totals 14 residues. Germline CDR1 DFQATT, CDR2 SNEGSKA (reference sequence). The CDR3, as DNA: TGCAGTGCTAGAGGTTCGCAGGGCCGCAATGAGCAGTTCTTC. The encoded protein is CSARGSQGRNEQFF.

This clonotype has ten or more counts. This chain links TRBV27 with TRBJ1-5; a possible D gene is TRBD1 (6 bases). Deletions cut 6 bases from V and 7 bases from J, with 13 bases between. CDR3 size: 13 residues. Looked up from germline, CDR1 is MNHEY and CDR2 is SMNVEV (reference sequence). The CDR3 DNA follows: TGTGCCAGCAGGAAACAGGGCGACCAGCCCCAGCATTTT. This translates into CASRKQGDQPQHF.

The chain uses TRBV5-8 and TRBJ2-1; 10 bases are a match to TRBD2. CDR3 length equals 15 residues. Per the germline V gene, CDR1 is SGHTS and CDR2 is YDEGEE. Losses at the gene ends were 3 bases for V and 5 bases for J; bases not matched to a gene: 5. The CDR3 is CASSWKRGGNNEQFF. DNA of the CDR3: TGTGCCAGCAGCTGGAAGCGGGGGGGGAACAATGAGCAGTTCTTC.

The sample holds many counts of this clonotype. The chain recombines TRBV12-3 or TRBV12-4 with TRBJ2-3, with no clear D. The CDR3 is 16 amino acids. The V and J ends lost 6 bases and 2 bases respectively, with 18 bases between them. The CDR3 DNA follows: TGTGCCAGCAGCCCTGGTGCAGGCCACTTCACAGATACGCAGTATTTT. Its translation: CASSPGAGHFTDTQYF.

V is TRBV20-1 and J is TRBJ1-2; TRBD1 might be the D (5 bases). Germline CDR1 DFQATT, CDR2 SNEGSKA (reference sequence). Trimming removed 3 bases from V and 4 bases from J, with 9 bases in between. The CDR3 extends over 12 amino acids. CDR3 DNA: TGCAGTGCTAGGTGGGACCTCTATGGCTACACCTTC. Translated, it gives CSARWDLYGYTF.

This clonotype has ten or more counts. The V call is TRBV2, the J call TRBJ2-3, with TRBD1 identical over 8 bases. Germline-derived CDR1 and CDR2 are SNHLY and FYNNEI. The CDR3 sequence is 15 residues long. The ends lost 6 bases at V and 2 bases at J; junction bases unmatched: 7. DNA for the CDR3: TGTGCCAGCAGCGGACGACAGGGGAACACAGATACGCAGTATTTT. This gives the protein CASSGRQGNTDTQYF.

There are many counts of this clonotype. CDR3 nucleotides: TGTGCCAGCAGTTTCGCCCCCGCGATGAACACTGAAGCTTTCTTT. Its protein product is CASSFAPAMNTEAFF. V and J are TRBV6-5 and TRBJ1-1, with no clear D. The CDR3 runs 15 residues. Germline CDR1 and CDR2: MNHEY and SVGAGI. The ends were cut back, 4 bases at V and 0 bases at J, with 12 bases in the middle.

This clonotype was observed at least ten times. The J gene is TRBJ2-2, the V gene TRBV5-1; a possible D gene is TRBD1 (6 bases). The V gene lost 0 bases and the J gene lost 1 base, with 10 bases spanning the gap. CDR3 length equals 16 residues. Germline values: CDR1 SGHRS, CDR2 YFSETQ. CDR3 in amino acids: CASSLVAGVNTGELFF. In DNA, the CDR3 is TGCGCCAGCAGCTTGGTTGCAGGGGTGAACACCGGGGAGCTGTTTTTT.

This clonotype was counted at least ten times. In DNA form, the CDR3 reads TGCAGTGCTCCCACCCAGTGGGAGACCCAGTACTTC. Translated: CSAPTQWETQYF. The V gene is TRBV20-1, the J gene TRBJ2-5; D gene ambiguous. This CDR3 is 12 amino acids long. Trimming removed 5 bases from V and 5 bases from J, with 12 bases in between. Germline V gene data show CDR1 as DFQATT and CDR2 as SNEGSKA (reference sequence).

This clonotype showed up many times. The V gene is TRBV15, the J gene TRBJ2-1; D is possibly TRBD2 (7 bases). This CDR3 has 18 residues. The germline V gene encodes CDR1 LNHNV and CDR2 YYDKDF (reference sequence). The V and J ends lost 2 bases and 8 bases respectively, with 25 bases between them. The CDR3 coding sequence is TGTGCCACCAGCAGACTTCTTTACGGGGAGGGGGGTTATTATGAGCAGTTCTTC. Translated, it gives CATSRLLYGEGGYYEQFF.

This clonotype has at least ten counts. The V call is TRBV11-2, the J call TRBJ1-2; 7 positions match TRBD1. After removal of 1 base from V and 4 bases from J, the junction contained 6 bases not matched to a gene. The CDR3 length is 15 residues. Germline assignment: CDR1 SGHAT and CDR2 FQNNGV. For the CDR3, the DNA is TGTGCCAGCAGCTTAGCCGGGGGACAGACCTATGGCTACACCTTC. Translating gives CASSLAGGQTYGYTF.

This clonotype occurred many times. The rearrangement links TRBV28 to TRBJ2-7, with D possibly matching TRBD1 (6 bases). Germline-derived CDR1 and CDR2 are MDHEN and SYDVKM. The CDR3 has 16 residues. V was cut by 3 bases and J by 5 bases, with 20 bases left in between. The chain's CDR3 is CASSFEQGKISDEQYF. The CDR3 DNA reads as TGTGCCAGCAGTTTTGAACAGGGTAAAATTTCCGACGAGCAGTACTTC.

This clonotype was seen only a few times. The chain is built from TRBV5-6 and TRBJ1-6, with D possibly TRBD1 on 5 matching bases. This CDR3 has 14 residues. CDR1 is SGHDT and CDR2 is YYEEEE in the germline V gene. V lost 2 bases and J lost 10, with 13 bases in between. The DNA for the CDR3 is TGTGCCAGCAGCTTTGGGGGAAGGAGATCACCCCTCCACTTT. Translation gives CASSFGGRRSPLHF.

Ten or more counts support this clonotype. The chain links TRBV5-1 to TRBJ1-1, with D unresolved. V shed 4 bases and J shed 5 bases, with 15 bases lying between them. Germline loops: CDR1 SGHRS, CDR2 YFSETQ. This CDR3 is built from 14 residues. This CDR3 is CASSRQPPGTEAFF. CDR3 in DNA: TGCGCCAGCAGCCGCCAGCCCCCCGGGACTGAAGCTTTCTTT.

At least ten counts were recorded for this clonotype. The V gene is TRBV7-1, the J gene TRBJ2-2; the match to TRBD1 covers 9 bases. TRBV7-1 is given ORF status, its function remaining uncertain. The CDR3 length is 12 residues. The V and J ends lost 3 bases and 14 bases, in that order; junction bases with no gene match: 4. The CDR3 spells CASSSGTGSLFF. The CDR3, as DNA: TGTGCCAGCAGCTCCGGGACAGGGAGTCTGTTTTTT.